This T cell receptor (beta chain) was identified during a study of blood T cell repertoires in COVID-19 (dated by TCRdb to about 2020). At the level of the whole study: Samples from collaborators originated in the United States, Italy and Spain and spanned both the acute and convalescent phases of COVID-19. The material from the prospective study consisted of cDNA or gDNA derived from T cells, B-cell-depleted T cells, or PBMCs. Deeply sampled blood TCRbeta repertoires from subjects exposed to, actively infected with, or recovered from COVID-19 were included in the dataset. The repertoires were made available in a free public database intended to serve as a resource for research on the immune response to SARS-CoV-2. Samples came from the ongoing ImmuneRACE study (first 160 participants) plus 1,254 subjects from 6 global collaborators. The sample metadata nearly always contained a de-identified subject ID, COVID-19 status, age in years and sex. Where HLA class I and class II types were available, the types were taken from metadata supplied by the sample provider, not from assay-based typing. Study-wide conclusions, independent of this receptor: How much clinical and demographic metadata was included differed by source and by participant, and the metadata was provided uncurated.

TCRbeta CDR3 regions were amplified from genomic DNA using the immunoSEQ Assay, a bias-controlled multiplex PCR. Concerning the study's data processing: Nucleated cell counts per sample were estimated from amplification of reference gene primers within the assay. Sequence reads were collapsed and filtered to measure the absolute abundance of every unique TCRbeta CDR3 rearrangement. Productive Simpson clonality was computed per sample as the square root of Simpson's diversity index over productive rearrangements. TCRdb stores this immuneACCESS table with in-frame sequences only. Part of the clones is absent; in the studies checked, under half of the shortfall reflects unresolved V genes, and no reason is known for the rest. The DNA was the basis for D and trimming; V, J and clone size are from that table. This sample holds around 260,000 clones; about 87% were observed only once. About 5.2% of the sample comes from the top ten.

V and J are trimmed by 8 bases and 0 bases, and the gene matches miss 7 bases of the junction. Taken from the germline V gene, the CDR1 and CDR2 loops are SGHVS and FQNEAQ. CDR3 length: 16 amino acids, cysteine to phenylalanine. The entry retains the CDR3 DNA only, 48 bases that are in frame from base 1. About this clone: Its antigen remains unidentified. No clone much larger than this one lies a single base away; base qualities are absent.

One collaborating source in Seattle enrolled patients while the patients were actively infected and followed the patients over time throughout the course of disease. Whole blood was collected in K2EDTA tubes by collaborating institutions according to the institutions' own protocols. Collaborator samples were shipped for TCRbeta analysis as frozen whole blood, isolated PBMCs, or DNA extracted from either sample type. The sample consisted of peripheral blood. The chain employs TRBV7-8 and TRBJ2-6; 7 central bases correspond to TRBD1. The TCR was taken from a woman aged 55-69 years with COVID-19, enrolled during active disease. The CDR3 loop reads CASALGQASGANVLTF. The bases read TGTGCCAGCGCGCTTGGACAGGCCTCTGGGGCCAACGTCCTGACTTTC. Joined to the reference TRBV7-8 and TRBJ2-6 proteins, this CDR3 gives the full variable domain: GAGVSQSPRYKVAKRGQDVALRCDPISGHVSLFWYQQALGQGPEFLTYFQNEAQLDKSGLPSDRFFAERPEGSVSTLKIQRTQQEDSAVYLCASALGQASGANVLTFGAGSRLTVL.